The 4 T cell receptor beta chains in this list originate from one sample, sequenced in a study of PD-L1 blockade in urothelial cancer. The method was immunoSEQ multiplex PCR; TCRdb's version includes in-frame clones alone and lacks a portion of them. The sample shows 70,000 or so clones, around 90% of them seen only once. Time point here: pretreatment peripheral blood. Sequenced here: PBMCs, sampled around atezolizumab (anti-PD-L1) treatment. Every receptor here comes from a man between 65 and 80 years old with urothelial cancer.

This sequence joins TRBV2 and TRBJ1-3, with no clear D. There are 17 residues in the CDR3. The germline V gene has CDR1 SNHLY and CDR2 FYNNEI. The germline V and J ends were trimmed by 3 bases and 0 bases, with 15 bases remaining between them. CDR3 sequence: CASSELVRSDSGNTIYF. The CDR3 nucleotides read TGTGCCAGCAGTGAGTTGGTCAGATCAGACTCTGGAAACACCATATATTTT.

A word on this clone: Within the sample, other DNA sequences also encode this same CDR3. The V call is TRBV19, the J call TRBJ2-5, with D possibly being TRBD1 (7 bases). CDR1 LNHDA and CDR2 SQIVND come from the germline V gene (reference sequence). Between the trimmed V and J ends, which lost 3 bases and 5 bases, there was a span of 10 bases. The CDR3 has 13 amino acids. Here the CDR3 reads CASSISGGETQYF. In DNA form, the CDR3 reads TGTGCCAGTAGTATTTCAGGGGGGGAGACCCAGTACTTC.

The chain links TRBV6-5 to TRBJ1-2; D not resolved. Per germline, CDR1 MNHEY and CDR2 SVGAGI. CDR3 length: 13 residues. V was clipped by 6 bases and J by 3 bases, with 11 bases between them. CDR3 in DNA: TGTGCCAGCAGGCCGTCCGGGTACTATGGCTACACCTTC. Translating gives CASRPSGYYGYTF.

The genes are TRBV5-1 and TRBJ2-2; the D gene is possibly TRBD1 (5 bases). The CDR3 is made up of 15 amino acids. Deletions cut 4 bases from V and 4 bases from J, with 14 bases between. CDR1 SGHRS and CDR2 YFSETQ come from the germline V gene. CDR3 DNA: TGCGCCAGCAGCAAGGGGCACCTGGGCACCGGGGAGCTGTTTTTT. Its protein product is CASSKGHLGTGELFF.